Listed below are T cell receptor beta chains from one sample, sequenced in a study of blood T cell repertoires in COVID-19. The data were produced by immunoSEQ multiplex PCR, yet TCRdb's version contains in-frame clones alone and is incomplete. The sample lists 180,000 or so clones, approximately 80% occurring once. Material for sequencing was peripheral blood. The source is a woman in her thirties or forties with COVID-19, enrolled during active disease. Each CDR3 is given with its conserved first and last residue. Each record gives: clone size, V gene, J gene, CDR3 length, D gene, CDR3 DNA, CDR3 protein. A D gene is named only where the DNA matches it firmly. Size is stated for part of the rows, as once, few or many counts, or as a class when the clone is expanded.

>.|TRBV6-6|TRBJ1-1|11|.
TGTGCCAGCAATACAGGAACTGAAGCTTTCTTT
CASNTGTEAFF
>once|TRBV19|TRBJ1-6|13|.
TGTGCCAGTACCGGACTGGAAGGTTCACCCCTCCACTTT
CASTGLEGSPLHF
>.|TRBV7-8|TRBJ2-3|13|.
TGTGCCAGCAGCTTAGCGCGTGTTGATACGCAGTATTTT
CASSLARVDTQYF
>.|TRBV4-2|TRBJ1-2|16|TRBD1
TGTGCCAGCAGCCAGGACTCGGGACAGGGCGGGTATGGCTACACCTTC
CASSQDSGQGGYGYTF
>.|TRBV5-6|TRBJ1-6|14|TRBD1
TGTGCCAGCAGCTATGGACAGGGGAATTCACCCCTCCACTTT
CASSYGQGNSPLHF
>.|TRBV19|TRBJ1-2|13|.
TGTGCCAGTAGTATTGTTCGAGGGTCTGGCTACACCTTC
CASSIVRGSGYTF
>.|TRBV19|TRBJ2-2|16|.
TGTGCCAGTAGTAGCCCCGGAGGGCCTAGGACCGGGGAGCTGTTTTTT
CASSSPGGPRTGELFF
>.|TRBV19|TRBJ2-1|15|TRBD2
TGTGCCAGTCGCAGCGGGAGGCCTTCTTCCAATGAGCAGTTCTTC
CASRSGRPSSNEQFF
>.|TRBV3-1/TRBV3-2|TRBJ2-5|16|TRBD2
TGTGCCAGCAGCCAAGCCGGGACTAGGAGGGGGGAGACCCAGTACTTC
CASSQAGTRRGETQYF
>.|TRBV27|TRBJ1-1|15|TRBD1
TGTGCCAGCAGTCTACTAGGACAGGTGGACACTGAAGCTTTCTTT
CASSLLGQVDTEAFF
>.|TRBV11-2|TRBJ1-1|16|.
TGTGCCAGCAGCCCCCGACTGGGGGGTAACAACACTGAAGCTTTCTTT
CASSPRLGGNNTEAFF
>.|TRBV7-9|TRBJ2-2|16|.
TGTGCCAGCAGCTTAGTCGGCAGGGAAAACACCGGGGAGCTGTTTTTT
CASSLVGRENTGELFF
>.|TRBV3-1/TRBV3-2|TRBJ2-3|18|TRBD1
TGTGCCAGCAGACGACCGGCAGGGGGCATTGGGGACACAGATACGCAGTATTTT
CASRRPAGGIGDTDTQYF
>once|TRBV2|TRBJ2-7|11|.
TGTGCCAGCAGTGAAGTTCAGGAGCAGTACTTC
CASSEVQEQYF
>few|TRBV3-1/TRBV3-2|TRBJ2-3|15|TRBD2
TGTGCCAGCAGCCAAGACGGACTAGTCACAGATACGCAGTATTTT
CASSQDGLVTDTQYF
>.|TRBV19|TRBJ2-1|14|.
TGTGCCAGTAGTATATTAGGGGGCTACAATGAGCAGTTCTTC
CASSILGGYNEQFF
>once|TRBV28|TRBJ2-5|14|.
TGTGCCAGCAGCCTCACTAGCTCCCAAGAGACCCAGTACTTC
CASSLTSSQETQYF
>.|TRBV6-2/TRBV6-3|TRBJ1-1|13|.
TGTGCCAGCAGTCATACAAGCGATGGTGAAGCTTTCTTT
CASSHTSDGEAFF
>once|TRBV7-2|TRBJ2-1|18|.
TGTGCCAGCAGCTTTGGCGGAAGCGGGACAGGACCTCGTAATGAGCAGTTCTTC
CASSFGGSGTGPRNEQFF
>.|TRBV7-7|TRBJ2-5|16|TRBD2
TGTGCTAGCAGCCCGACTAGCGGGGCGTCACTAGAGACCCAGTACTTC
CASSPTSGASLETQYF
>.|TRBV7-7|TRBJ2-1|15|TRBD2
TGTGCTAGCAGCCTTACTAGCGGGACGGACAATGAGCAGTTCTTC
CASSLTSGTDNEQFF
>.|TRBV2|TRBJ2-3|15|.
TGTGCCAGCAAGAGTAGGGGGGGGAGCACAGATACGCAGTATTTT
CASKSRGGSTDTQYF
>.|TRBV24-1|TRBJ1-1|14|TRBD1
TGTGCCACCATGTCGGGACAGGGGAACACTGAAGCTTTCTTT
CATMSGQGNTEAFF
>.|TRBV4-1|TRBJ2-2|17|.
TGCGCCAGCAGCCAAGGCGCGGCGGGGGCGGGTGCCGGGGAGCTGTTTTTT
CASSQGAAGAGAGELFF
>few|TRBV20-1|TRBJ1-1|11|.
TGCAGTGCTAGTATTTTGACAGAAGCTTTCTTT
CSASILTEAFF
>.|TRBV2|TRBJ1-1|13|.
TGTGCCAGCAGTGACACTATGAACACTGAAGCTTTCTTT
CASSDTMNTEAFF
>many|TRBV7-9|TRBJ1-1|13|.
TGTGCCAGCAGCTTTGGGGGGTCGACTGAAGCTTTCTTT
CASSFGGSTEAFF
>.|TRBV3-1/TRBV3-2|TRBJ1-5|14|.
TGTGCCAGCAGCCAAGGCTCAGGGAATCAGCCCCAGCATTTT
CASSQGSGNQPQHF
>.|TRBV4-1|TRBJ1-5|18|.
TGCGCCAGCAGCCAAGATCGGGGGGACTATTATAGCAATCAGCCCCAGCATTTT
CASSQDRGDYYSNQPQHF
>.|TRBV7-6|TRBJ2-3|18|TRBD1
TGTGCCAGCGGGGGACAGGGGCGAGCTAGCGCTACCTCAGCTTCGCAGTATTTT
CASGGQGRASATSASQYF
>.|TRBV9|TRBJ2-1|13|.
TGTGCCAGCAGCGTAGTGGGGGCAGGCGAGCAGTTCTTC
CASSVVGAGEQFF
>.|TRBV27|TRBJ2-1|19|TRBD2
TGTGCCAGCAGTTTACGGGGACTAGCGGGCCCAAGCTCCTACAATGAGCAGTTCTTC
CASSLRGLAGPSSYNEQFF
>.|TRBV21-1|TRBJ1-4|14|.
TGTGCCAGCATCCAGACAGGGTCTAATGAAAAACTGTTTTTT
CASIQTGSNEKLFF
>.|TRBV28|TRBJ2-5|16|.
TGTGCCAGCAGTCCTACTGCGGGACAGATTAGGGAGACCCAGTACTTC
CASSPTAGQIRETQYF
>.|TRBV18|TRBJ2-6|16|.
TGTGCCAGCTCACCGCAAACAGGCTCTGGGGCCAACGTCCTGACTTTC
CASSPQTGSGANVLTF
>.|TRBV5-8|TRBJ2-3|17|TRBD1
TGTGCCAGCAGCGCCGGGACAGGGGGTAGTCGCACAGATACGCAGTATTTT
CASSAGTGGSRTDTQYF
>.|TRBV7-9|TRBJ1-2|14|.
TGTGCCAGCAGCAAGAAAGACAGGTGGGCGGGCTACACCTTC
CASSKKDRWAGYTF
>.|TRBV6-5|TRBJ2-3|14|TRBD2
TGTGCCAGCGGGGAGGGTATGGGCACAGATACGCAGTATTTT
CASGEGMGTDTQYF
>.|TRBV29-1|TRBJ1-1|14|TRBD1
TGCAGCGGAGGACCGGGACAGATGAACACTGAAGCTTTCTTT
CSGGPGQMNTEAFF
>.|TRBV7-6|TRBJ2-5|14|.
TGTGCCAGCAGCTTAGTTGTCGGCCAAGAGACCCAGTACTTC
CASSLVVGQETQYF
>few|TRBV7-2|TRBJ2-2|14|.
TGTGCCAGCAGCTTTTTCACGAACACCGGGGAGCTGTTTTTT
CASSFFTNTGELFF
>once|TRBV9|TRBJ2-5|14|TRBD1
TGTGCCAGCAGCGTAGACCAGGGGGTCGAGACCCAGTACTTC
CASSVDQGVETQYF
>.|TRBV7-9|TRBJ2-3|14|.
TGTGCCAGCAGCCCTACAGGGAGCACAGATACGCAGTATTTT
CASSPTGSTDTQYF
>.|TRBV29-1|TRBJ2-1|15|TRBD1
TGCAGCGTCGTTGTACAGGGGTGGGTTGACAATGAGCAGTTCTTC
CSVVVQGWVDNEQFF
>.|TRBV19|TRBJ2-3|15|.
TGTGCCAGTAGTATAAATTCGGGTCACACAGATACGCAGTATTTT
CASSINSGHTDTQYF
>.|TRBV2|TRBJ1-5|13|.
TGTGCCAGCAGGAGGAGTAGGAATCAGCCCCAGCATTTT
CASRRSRNQPQHF
>.|TRBV3-1/TRBV3-2|TRBJ2-3|13|.
TGTGCCAGCAGCCCTTATATAACAGATACGCAGTATTTT
CASSPYITDTQYF
>.|TRBV5-6|TRBJ2-1|15|TRBD2
TGTGCCAGCAGCTTGCGGACTAGCGCTCACAATGAGCAGTTCTTC
CASSLRTSAHNEQFF
>.|TRBV20-1|TRBJ1-5|13|.
TGCAGTGCTAGTTACGCTAACAATCAGCCCCAGCATTTT
CSASYANNQPQHF
>once|TRBV7-3|TRBJ1-1|13|.
TGTGCCAGCAGCTTCGGAGAGAACACTGAAGCTTTCTTT
CASSFGENTEAFF
>.|TRBV6-1|TRBJ1-2|14|.
TGTGCCAGCAGTGAAATATCCGTCGACTATGGCTACACCTTC
CASSEISVDYGYTF
>.|TRBV30|TRBJ1-2|13|TRBD1
TGTGCCTGGAGGGACAGGGGAACCTTTGGCTACACCTTC
CAWRDRGTFGYTF